What follows are 8 T cell receptor beta chains derived from one specimen sequenced in a study of CD8+ T cells in alopecia areata (dated by TCRdb to 2016 to 2019). The sample's treatment or condition label, in plain terms: oral pan-JAK inhibitor, 5-10 mg twice daily. Library construction relied on the immunoSEQ multiplex PCR assay. For TCR sequencing, RNA was extracted from every sample and reverse transcribed into cDNA to serve as template. TCRdb mirrors the immuneACCESS table, restricted to in-frame sequences. Some clones are absent from its copies; in checked studies, under half trace to an unresolved V gene, and the reason for the others is unknown. For this sample the table gives 150,000 to 200,000 clones, of which around three fifths were detected only once. In total, the top ten clones hold approximately 1.4% of the sample. The material was CD4+ T cells sorted from blood, obtained around week 50, from a patient treated with tofacitinib. These TCRs come from a human donor with alopecia areata.

The rearrangement uses TRBV25-1 and TRBJ1-2; D not certain. V was clipped by 1 base and J by 8 bases, with 8 bases between them. CDR3 length: 12 residues. CDR1 MGHDK and CDR2 SYGVNS come from the germline V gene. CDR3 DNA: TGTGCCAGCAGTGAATTAGGGAGAGGCTACACCTTC. As protein: CASSELGRGYTF.

This clone has only a few counts. The chain recombines TRBV5-6 with TRBJ2-6; D gene unclear. Between the trimmed V and J ends, which lost 0 bases and 4 bases, there was a span of 17 bases. Germline V CDR1 and CDR2: SGHDT, YYEEEE. CDR3 size: 18 residues. For the CDR3, the DNA is TGTGCCAGCAGCTTGGATCGTCGAGTAGGTCCCGGGGCCAACGTCCTGACTTTC. Translated, it gives CASSLDRRVGPGANVLTF. The variable domain in full, with the rest retrieved from reference TRBV5-6 and TRBJ2-6, is DAGVTQSPTHLIKTRGQQVTLRCSPKSGHDTVSWYQQALGQGPQFIFQYYEEEERQRGNFPDRFSGHQFPNYSSELNVNALLLGDSALYLCASSLDRRVGPGANVLTFGAGSRLTVL.

The chain employs TRBV27 and TRBJ2-7; D is unresolved. The CDR3 sequence is 14 residues long. V was shortened by 2 bases and J by 2 bases, with 10 bases between the two germline ends. Germline CDR1 MNHEY, CDR2 SMNVEV (reference sequence). The CDR3 nucleotides are TGTGCCAGCAGTTTAGTTGTTGGAACCTACGAGCAGTACTTC. This sequence encodes CASSLVVGTYEQYF.

The J gene is TRBJ1-1, the V gene TRBV29-1; 8 positions agree with TRBD1. V lost 5 bases and J lost 1; bases outside the gene matches: 12. The germline V gene has CDR1 SQVTM and CDR2 ANQGSEA. This CDR3 is 16 amino acids long. CDR3 bases: TGCAGCGTTTTCGACAGGGGCCTTTTAGGGAACACTGAAGCTTTCTTT. Encoded protein: CSVFDRGLLGNTEAFF.

The J gene is TRBJ1-5, the V gene TRBV4-1; D remains ambiguous. V dropped 0 bases and J dropped 0 bases, with 6 bases sitting between them. Per the germline V gene, CDR1 is MGHRA and CDR2 is YSYEKL. The CDR3 is made up of 15 amino acids. CDR3 residues: CASSQEGDSNQPQHF. CDR3 DNA: TGCGCCAGCAGCCAAGAAGGAGATAGCAATCAGCCCCAGCATTTT.

V gene TRBV7-2 combines with J gene TRBJ1-6; D is unclear. The CDR3 runs to 14 residues. CDR1 and CDR2 (germline): SGHTA, FQGNSA. Trimming stripped 5 bases from V and 5 bases from J, with 10 bases between. In nucleotides, the CDR3 is TGTGCCAGCAGCCTCCCCGTGGATAATTCACCCCTCCACTTT. Residues: CASSLPVDNSPLHF.

The V and J genes are TRBV29-1 and TRBJ1-1, with D uncertain. Germline V gives CDR1 SQVTM, CDR2 ANQGSEA. This CDR3 has 13 residues. V was trimmed by 3 bases and J by 5 bases, leaving 13 bases between them. Here the CDR3 reads CSVESVMGTEAFF. CDR3 nucleotide sequence: TGCAGCGTTGAGTCAGTAATGGGGACTGAAGCTTTCTTT. The complete variable domain, with remaining parts taken from reference TRBV29-1 and TRBJ1-1, reads SAVISQKPSRDICQRGTSLTIQCQVDSQVTMMFWYRQQPGQSLTLIATANQGSEATYESGFVIDKFPISRPNLTFSTLTVSNMSPEDSSIYLCSVESVMGTEAFFGQGTRLTVV.

The chain couples TRBV7-8 to TRBJ2-5, with 12 bases aligning to TRBD2. Germline loops: CDR1 SGHVS, CDR2 FQNEAQ. V trimming: 4 bases; J trimming: 1 base; junction bases outside the gene matches: 7. CDR3 length: 17 residues. The CDR3 loop reads CASSSLGTSGFQETQYF. The DNA of the CDR3 is TGTGCCAGCAGCTCGCTGGGGACTAGCGGGTTCCAAGAGACCCAGTACTTC. The whole variable domain, remainder taken from reference TRBV7-8 and TRBJ2-5, is GAGVSQSPRYKVAKRGQDVALRCDPISGHVSLFWYQQALGQGPEFLTYFQNEAQLDKSGLPSDRFFAERPEGSVSTLKIQRTQQEDSAVYLCASSSLGTSGFQETQYFGPGTRLLVL.